The clone carrying this T cell receptor (beta chain) came up once. No antigen is known for it. This specimen comes from a study of CD8 T cells in ankylosing spondylitis. Study-level findings and limits: Eight highly homologous variants formed a TCR beta motif that appeared characteristic of ankylosing spondylitis blood.

TCRdb itself ran the 5' RACE reads through MiXCR, one entry per CDR3 protein. This sample has 350,000 to 550,000 distinct CDR3 sequences; roughly a quarter occur once, and the top ten carry 0.89%. This CDR3 region has 15 residues. V was cut by 4 bases and J by 10 bases, with 19 bases left in between. Per germline, CDR1 KGHSH and CDR2 LQKENI. Sequenced sample: blood, either unsorted or a sorted T cell fraction (not recorded which). The sequence derives from a male donor with ankylosing spondylitis. The J gene is TRBJ2-2, the V gene TRBV18; tentatively, D is TRBD2 (5 bases). CDR3 DNA sequence: TGTGCCAGCTCACGACGGGTAGGGAGAATGGAGGAGCTGTTTTTT. Its translation: CASSRRVGRMEELFF.